These T cell receptor beta chains were read from a single sample in a study of lymphopenia after photon versus proton radiotherapy. TCRdb's copy holds only in-frame clones and misses some; the assay was immunoSEQ multiplex PCR. The sample has around 24,000 clones, roughly 80% seen once; the top ten hold 3% to 4.5%. Sample: peripheral blood, taken from a patient treated with photon-based radiotherapy. These receptors were taken from a woman aged 45 to 65 with pancreatic cancer. Both conserved end residues are part of each CDR3. Fields, in order: D gene, V gene, J gene, clone size, CDR3 DNA, CDR3 protein. A D gene is named only where the DNA matches it firmly. Clone size is stated in some rows and not others, as once, few, many or a class when expanded.

TRBD2	TRBV9	TRBJ2-1	few	TGTGCCAGCAGCGTAGGGTCGGGACTAGCGGGAGTAAAGTTCTTC	CASSVGSGLAGVKFF
NA	TRBV9	TRBJ2-3	NA	TGTGCCAGCAGCGTAGTAGCCCTCACAGATACGCAGTATTTT	CASSVVALTDTQYF
NA	TRBV25-1	TRBJ2-5	NA	TGTGCCAGCAGTCCTTCGGGGGAGACCCAGTACTTC	CASSPSGETQYF
NA	TRBV18	TRBJ2-5	NA	TGTGCCAGCTCCACCACAGGTGGTGGAGAGACCCAGTACTTC	CASSTTGGGETQYF
TRBD1	TRBV18	TRBJ2-1	NA	TGTGCCAGCTCACCGTACAAACGACCTCCAGACAGGGGCCGGGACTCCTACAATGAGCAGTTCTTC	CASSPYKRPPDRGRDSYNEQFF
NA	TRBV9	TRBJ2-1	NA	TGTGCCAGCAGCGTGGGACTGGCGGCCTACAATGAGCAGTTCTTC	CASSVGLAAYNEQFF
NA	TRBV7-9	TRBJ1-2	once	TGTGCCAGCAGCTTAGAGGCAGCCACCTATGGCTACACCTTC	CASSLEAATYGYTF
NA	TRBV28	TRBJ1-1	NA	TGTGCCACCACCTCGTCGGTGAACACTGAAGCTTTCTTT	CATTSSVNTEAFF
NA	TRBV7-9	TRBJ2-5	once	TGTGCCAGCAGCCTTCAGGAGACCCTTAGGCAGACCCAGTACTTC	CASSLQETLRQTQYF
NA	TRBV20-1	TRBJ2-7	NA	TGCAGTGCTAGAATGGGGTACGAGCAGTACTTC	CSARMGYEQYF
NA	TRBV27	TRBJ1-1	NA	TGTGCCAGCAGCCCACAGGAGAGGCGCACTGAAGCTTTCTTT	CASSPQERRTEAFF
NA	TRBV9	TRBJ2-7	NA	TGTGCCAGCAGCGTAGGCCTGGGCGGGTACGAGCAGTACTTC	CASSVGLGGYEQYF
NA	TRBV4-2	TRBJ2-7	NA	TGTGCCAGCAGCCAAGATTTGGTCGACCCAACCTACGAGCAGTACTTC	CASSQDLVDPTYEQYF
TRBD2	TRBV5-1	TRBJ2-3	NA	TGCGCCAGCAGCGGATACGGGGGGAGCACAGATACGCAGTATTTT	CASSGYGGSTDTQYF
NA	TRBV18	TRBJ1-3	once	TGTGCCAGCTCACCGAACTCCCGGGTTAACTCTGGAAACACCATATATTTT	CASSPNSRVNSGNTIYF
TRBD1	TRBV5-6	TRBJ1-1	once	TGTGCCAGCAGCTGGACAGGCCTTACTGAAGCTTTCTTT	CASSWTGLTEAFF
TRBD2	TRBV2	TRBJ2-3	NA	TGTGCCAGCAGTGGAGTCATAGCGGGAGGGCGATACACAGATACGCAGTATTTT	CASSGVIAGGRYTDTQYF
TRBD1	TRBV5-4	TRBJ1-2	NA	TGTGCCAGCAGCCTCTCAGGGGGCCTCGCCTATGGCTACACCTTC	CASSLSGGLAYGYTF
TRBD2	TRBV27	TRBJ2-1	NA	TGTGCCAGCCGGGCGGGAGGGCCGAGCTCCTACAATGAGCAGTTCTTC	CASRAGGPSSYNEQFF
NA	TRBV18	TRBJ2-7	NA	TGTGCCAGCTCCCAACGGGAGAACTCCTACGAGCAGTACTTC	CASSQRENSYEQYF
NA	TRBV6-1	TRBJ2-7	few	TGTGCCAGCAGTGAACCCAGTTCCTACGAGCAGTACTTC	CASSEPSSYEQYF
TRBD1	TRBV4-3	TRBJ2-1	NA	TGCGCCAGTACCCCGGGACAGAATATCTACAATGAGCAGTTCTTC	CASTPGQNIYNEQFF
NA	TRBV9	TRBJ2-3	NA	TGTGCCAGCAGCCCCAGACTAGGGTCACCGCTAGATACGCAGTATTTT	CASSPRLGSPLDTQYF
TRBD2	TRBV9	TRBJ2-1	NA	TGTGCCAGCAGCGGTACGGGAGGGAAAGTTTACAATGAGCAGTTCTTC	CASSGTGGKVYNEQFF
NA	TRBV30	TRBJ2-2	NA	TGTGCCTGGAGTCCTTCGAGGGGGGAGCTGTTTTTT	CAWSPSRGELFF
TRBD1	TRBV7-2	TRBJ2-1	NA	TGTGCCAGCAGCTTAGCCGGACAGGGGGGCAATGAGCAGTTCTTC	CASSLAGQGGNEQFF
NA	TRBV6-1	TRBJ2-7	NA	TGTGCCAGCAGGACCGGGGGAGGCTACGAGCAGTACTTC	CASRTGGGYEQYF
NA	TRBV2	TRBJ2-7	NA	TGTGCCAGCAGGACCTCCGCCTCCTACGAGCAGTACTTC	CASRTSASYEQYF
TRBD2	TRBV18	TRBJ2-7	NA	TGTGCCAGCTCCCCGGGACTAGCGTCCCACGAGCAGTACTTC	CASSPGLASHEQYF
NA	TRBV4-3	TRBJ2-2	NA	TGCGCCAGCAGCCAAGAAGGTTTTGGCACCGGGGAGCTGTTTTTT	CASSQEGFGTGELFF
NA	TRBV30	TRBJ2-5	NA	TGTGCCTGGTACCCACGGGAGCGGGAGACCCAGTACTTC	CAWYPRERETQYF
TRBD1	TRBV9	TRBJ1-5	NA	TGTGCCAGCAGCCCCGGACAGGGTGGCCAGCCCCAGCATTTT	CASSPGQGGQPQHF
TRBD1	TRBV5-1	TRBJ2-3	NA	TGCGCCAGCAGCCTCTCAGGGGGCGCAGGAACAGATACGCAGTATTTT	CASSLSGGAGTDTQYF
TRBD2	TRBV7-3	TRBJ2-3	NA	TGTGCCAGCAGCTTATTGGCGGGAGGGGTCACAGATACGCAGTATTTT	CASSLLAGGVTDTQYF
NA	TRBV18	TRBJ2-2	NA	TGTGCCAGCTCCCCCAAGGGGAACACCGGGGAGCTGTTTTTT	CASSPKGNTGELFF
TRBD1	TRBV19	TRBJ1-5	NA	TGTGCCAGAAGACGGACAGGGTGTGGCAATCAGCCCCAGCATTTT	CARRRTGCGNQPQHF
TRBD2	TRBV7-2	TRBJ2-5	NA	TGTGCCAGCAGCTTAGCGTTTAGCGGGAACGCGGAGACCCAGTACTTC	CASSLAFSGNAETQYF
NA	TRBV7-9	TRBJ2-2	NA	TGTGCCAGCAGCTTAGCGCGGGGGAACACCGGGGAGCTGTTTTTT	CASSLARGNTGELFF
NA	TRBV29-1	TRBJ2-5	few	TGCAGCGTGGGGGGCAGGGGATGGATGGAGACCCAGTACTTC	CSVGGRGWMETQYF
NA	TRBV19	TRBJ2-3	NA	TGTGCCAGTAGCAGAGGGGGCACAGATACGCAGTATTTT	CASSRGGTDTQYF
NA	TRBV23-1	TRBJ2-7	NA	TGCGCCAGCAGTCAATCCGTCGGAACAGCCTACGAGCAGTACTTC	CASSQSVGTAYEQYF
NA	TRBV30	TRBJ1-4	NA	TGTGCCCTAGGAACCTCTAATGAAAAACTGTTTTTT	CALGTSNEKLFF
NA	TRBV30	TRBJ1-1	NA	TGTGCCTGGAGTGTAGGCAGGCAGGGCACTGAAGCTTTCTTT	CAWSVGRQGTEAFF
NA	TRBV18	TRBJ1-1	once	TGTGCCAGCTCTCCGACAGTGAACACTGAAGCTTTCTTT	CASSPTVNTEAFF
NA	TRBV30	TRBJ1-2	NA	TGTGCCTGGAGGGTAGGGGGGATAGGTGGCTACACCTTC	CAWRVGGIGGYTF